The next 19 T cell receptor beta chains were all read from a single sample in a study of PD-L1 blockade in urothelial cancer. The protocol was immunoSEQ multiplex PCR, while the TCRdb copy is restricted to in-frame clones and leaves out a portion. The table lists around 45,000 clones, approximately 89% of them singletons. Sequences were derived from PBMCs, sampled around atezolizumab (anti-PD-L1) treatment. The origin of the receptors is a man older than 75 with urothelial cancer.

CDR3 DNA: TGTGCCAGCTCACCAGGGGGCGCTACCTATGGCTACACCTTC. Translating gives CASSPGGATYGYTF. The chain joins TRBV18 to TRBJ1-2, with D tentatively TRBD1 (6 bases). Germline lookup yields CDR1 KGHSH and CDR2 LQKENI. Trimming shortened V by 2 bases and J by 4 bases, and 11 bases separated the two germline ends. The CDR3 totals 14 residues.

The rearrangement uses TRBV19 and TRBJ2-4; 9 bases agree with TRBD2. Trimming took 4 bases from V and 9 from J; bases not matched to a gene: 13. Germline V lookup: CDR1 LNHDA, CDR2 SQIVND (reference sequence). This CDR3 has 16 residues. This CDR3 reads CASSTQPSGRLSIQYF. In DNA, the CDR3 is TGTGCCAGTAGTACCCAGCCGAGCGGGAGGCTCTCCATTCAGTACTTC. Full variable domain (rest looked up from reference TRBV19 and TRBJ2-4): DGGITQSPKYLFRKEGQNVTLSCEQNLNHDAMYWYRQDPGQGLRLIYYSQIVNDFQKGDIAEGYSVSREKKESFPLTVTSAQKNPTAFYLCASSTQPSGRLSIQYFGAGTRLSVL.

The rearrangement links TRBV5-6 to TRBJ2-1, with a tentative D call TRBD2 (5 bases). Germline V CDR1 and CDR2: SGHDT, YYEEEE. Trimming cost V 5 bases and J 4 bases, with 19 bases left between them. CDR3 size: 16 residues. The CDR3 is CASSRRASLTYNEQFF. In nucleotides, the CDR3 is TGTGCCAGCAGTAGGCGGGCAAGCCTAACTTACAATGAGCAGTTCTTC.

This chain connects TRBV5-4 to TRBJ1-4; 8 bases agree with TRBD1. This CDR3 is built from 17 residues. Germline CDR1 SGHNT, CDR2 YYREEE (reference sequence). V lost 4 bases to trimming and J lost 3 bases; unmatched junction nucleotides: 11. CDR3: CASSQYTGGASNEKLFF. The CDR3 DNA reads as TGTGCCAGCAGCCAATACACAGGGGGGGCTTCTAATGAAAAACTGTTTTTT. Together with reference TRBV5-4 and TRBJ1-4, the CDR3 gives the full variable domain: ETGVTQSPTHLIKTRGQQVTLRCSSQSGHNTVSWYQQALGQGPQFIFQYYREEENGRGNFPPRFSGLQFPNYSSELNVNALELDDSALYLCASSQYTGGASNEKLFFGSGTQLSVL.

V and J are TRBV29-1 and TRBJ2-1; possibly TRBD1 for D (6 bases). This CDR3 comprises 18 residues. Germline CDR1 SQVTM, CDR2 ANQGSEA. Trimming stripped 4 bases from V and 0 bases from J, with 22 bases between. CDR3 sequence: CSVAWGPDGVSSYNEQFF. CDR3 coding DNA: TGCAGCGTTGCGTGGGGGCCGGACGGGGTAAGCTCCTACAATGAGCAGTTCTTC.

This clone was detected a few times. The CDR3 sequence: CASSTTGNYGYTF. The CDR3 coding sequence is TGTGCCAGCAGCACGACAGGAAACTATGGCTACACCTTC. J is TRBJ1-2 and V is TRBV9; D is possibly TRBD1 (6 bases). V lost 4 bases and J lost 2, with 9 bases in between. Germline V CDR1 and CDR2: SGDLS, YYNGEE. There are 13 residues in the CDR3.

This rearrangement joins TRBV7-6 to TRBJ1-3; D is unclear. The CDR3 runs to 13 residues. V gave up 5 bases and J gave up 0 bases, with 5 bases separating them. CDR1 and CDR2 (germline): SGHVS, FNYEAQ. The CDR3 region has the DNA TGTGCCAGCAGCCCGTACTCTGGAAACACCATATATTTT. Translation: CASSPYSGNTIYF.

The rearrangement joins TRBV7-2 to TRBJ2-4; D not certain. The CDR3 extends over 12 amino acids. Trimming shortened V by 5 bases and J by 7 bases, and 9 bases separated the two germline ends. The germline V gene has CDR1 SGHTA and CDR2 FQGNSA. CDR3 DNA sequence: TGTGCCAGCAGCCCCCCTTCGAACATTCAGTACTTC. Translated, it gives CASSPPSNIQYF.

J is TRBJ2-7 and V is TRBV28; D is unclear. CDR1 is MDHEN and CDR2 is SYDVKM in the germline V gene. This CDR3 region has 11 residues. Trimming cost V 5 bases and J 1 base, with 3 bases left between them. Here the CDR3 DNA reads TGTGCCAGCAGTGCGTCCTACGAGCAGTACTTC. This translates into CASSASYEQYF.

The V gene is TRBV28, the J gene TRBJ2-3, with 7 bases lining up with TRBD2. This CDR3 has 14 residues. V shed 7 bases, J shed 5 bases, and the junction held 9 bases outside the gene matches. Per germline, CDR1 MDHEN and CDR2 SYDVKM. The CDR3 here is CASMAGAMIDTQYF. CDR3 sequence (DNA): TGTGCCAGCATGGCGGGAGCCATGATAGATACGCAGTATTTT.

This clone was seen only a few times. This chain links TRBV7-2 with TRBJ2-1; 9 nucleotides agree with TRBD2. Germline V CDR1 and CDR2: SGHTA, FQGNSA. This CDR3 region has 17 residues. Unmatched junction bases numbered 8, after V lost 2 bases and J lost 3 bases. CDR3: CASSLQGGRALYNEQFF. In DNA, the CDR3 is TGTGCCAGCAGCTTACAAGGCGGGAGGGCCCTCTACAATGAGCAGTTCTTC.

The gene calls are TRBV11-2 and TRBJ2-1; possibly TRBD1 for D (5 bases). CDR1 is SGHAT and CDR2 is FQNNGV in the germline V gene. Trimming cost V 8 bases and J 0 bases, with 11 bases left between them. The CDR3 extends over 14 amino acids. The CDR3 reads CASARDSSYNEQFF. In nucleotides, the CDR3 is TGTGCCAGCGCCAGGGATAGCTCCTACAATGAGCAGTTCTTC.

The chain recombines TRBV19 with TRBJ2-2, with 11 bases lining up with TRBD1. The CDR3 is made up of 14 amino acids. CDR1 is LNHDA and CDR2 is SQIVND in the germline V gene (reference sequence). J was trimmed by 5 bases and V by 11 bases; bases with no gene match: 7. The CDR3 loop is CASRDRGGTGELFF. Written as DNA, the CDR3 is TGTGCCTCCCGGGACAGGGGGGGAACCGGGGAGCTGTTTTTT.

The chain has TRBV28 and TRBJ2-3; 7 nucleotides align to TRBD1. After removal of 5 bases from V and 0 bases from J, the junction contained 5 bases not matched to a gene. Germline loops: CDR1 MDHEN, CDR2 SYDVKM. This CDR3 is 15 amino acids long. The CDR3 sequence is CASSTGTASTDTQYF. CDR3 bases: TGTGCCAGCAGTACCGGGACAGCGAGCACAGATACGCAGTATTTT.

J is TRBJ1-2 and V is TRBV2, with D perhaps TRBD1 (5 bases). The germline V gene encodes CDR1 SNHLY and CDR2 FYNNEI. V lost 3 bases and J lost 2, with 7 bases in between. The CDR3 is 13 residues long. CDR3 sequence reads: CASSDSGNYGYTF. CDR3 in DNA: TGTGCCAGCAGTGATTCAGGGAACTATGGCTACACCTTC. Supplemented by reference TRBV2 and TRBJ1-2, the full variable domain reads EPEVTQTPSHQVTQMGQEVILRCVPISNHLYFYWYRQILGQKVEFLVSFYNNEISEKSEIFDDQFSVERPDGSNFTLKIRSTKLEDSAMYFCASSDSGNYGYTFGSGTRLTVV.

The V call is TRBV5-1, the J call TRBJ2-1; 10 nucleotides line up with TRBD1. Germline CDR1 reads SGHRS; CDR2 reads YFSETQ. Germline trimming cut 7 bases from V and 5 bases from J; bases unmatched to any gene: 9. The CDR3 is 15 residues long. This CDR3 is CASFLPGTGDNEQFF. The CDR3 DNA is TGCGCCAGCTTCTTACCCGGGACAGGGGACAATGAGCAGTTCTTC.

This chain uses TRBV11-2 with TRBJ2-5, with TRBD1 matching 10 bases. V lost 2 bases to trimming and J lost 5 bases; unmatched junction nucleotides: 5. There are 15 residues in the CDR3. The germline V gene encodes CDR1 SGHAT and CDR2 FQNNGV. CDR3 region: CASSLSRTGGETQYF. The CDR3 bases are TGTGCCAGCAGCTTATCACGGACAGGGGGGGAGACCCAGTACTTC. Supplemented by reference TRBV11-2 and TRBJ2-5, the full variable domain reads EAGVAQSPRYKIIEKRQSVAFWCNPISGHATLYWYQQILGQGPKLLIQFQNNGVVDDSQLPKDRFSAERLKGVDSTLKIQPAKLEDSAVYLCASSLSRTGGETQYFGPGTRLLVL.

J is TRBJ2-4 and V is TRBV7-2; TRBD1 aligns across 8 bases. Trimming removed 5 bases from V and 1 base from J; junction bases left unmatched: 7. The CDR3 is 16 residues long. Germline V gives CDR1 SGHTA, CDR2 FQGNSA. The DNA for the CDR3 is TGTGCCAGCAGCCTTAGGACAGGGCTTGCCAAAAACATTCAGTACTTC. Translated, it gives CASSLRTGLAKNIQYF. Full variable domain (missing parts from reference TRBV7-2 and TRBJ2-4): GAGVSQSPSNKVTEKGKDVELRCDPISGHTALYWYRQSLGQGLEFLIYFQGNSAPDKSGLPSDRFSAERTGGSVSTLTIQRTQQEDSAVYLCASSLRTGLAKNIQYFGAGTRLSVL.

The chain joins TRBV2 to TRBJ2-3; D unclear. With 7 bases removed from V and 0 bases from J, the gap between germline ends came to 11 bases. The CDR3 consists of 14 residues. Per the germline V gene, CDR1 is SNHLY and CDR2 is FYNNEI. CDR3 DNA sequence: TGTGCCAGCACCCCTCACTCTAGCACAGATACGCAGTATTTT. It specifies CASTPHSSTDTQYF. Supplemented by reference TRBV2 and TRBJ2-3, the full variable domain reads EPEVTQTPSHQVTQMGQEVILRCVPISNHLYFYWYRQILGQKVEFLVSFYNNEISEKSEIFDDQFSVERPDGSNFTLKIRSTKLEDSAMYFCASTPHSSTDTQYFGPGTRLTVL.